What follows are 13 T cell receptor beta chains derived from one specimen sequenced in a study of blood T cell repertoires in COVID-19. Assay: immunoSEQ multiplex PCR; the TCRdb copy retains only in-frame clones and omits some. The sample includes 55,000 to 70,000 clones, 91% of them seen just once. The sample was peripheral blood. These receptors came from a man in his 60s with acute or convalescent COVID-19.

With respect to this clone: Since no conserved phenylalanine or tryptophan closes the CDR3, a read error is the likely cause. The limits of the CDR3 on the DNA are not certain, so only TCRdb's listed CDR3 is given. The V gene is TRBV5-1, the J gene TRBJ2-3; the DNA was not compared with TRBD2, the D call given in the table. The CDR3 has 19 amino acids, counting both end residues. Germline values: CDR1 SGHRS, CDR2 YFSETQ. The CDR3 reads CASSFDKLTTSGNLRRLCL.

This chain connects TRBV28 to TRBJ2-7, with 8 bases that match TRBD2. The V segment lost 8 bases and the J segment 4 bases; nucleotides outside the gene matches: 4. Germline CDR1 is MDHEN and CDR2 is SYDVKM. The CDR3 totals 12 residues. CDR3 in DNA: TGTGCCAGCGTAAGCGGGAGTTACGAGCAGTACTTC. It codes for CASVSGSYEQYF.

The CDR3 protein is CASSLGPGDGYTF. The CDR3 DNA reads as TGTGCCAGCAGCTTAGGCCCGGGGGATGGCTACACCTTC. The rearrangement joins TRBV13 to TRBJ1-2; perhaps TRBD1 as D (5 bases). In germline, CDR1 is PRHDT, CDR2 FYEKMQ (reference sequence). The CDR3 is 13 residues long. V was shortened by 0 bases and J by 6 bases, with 8 bases between the two germline ends.

This chain links TRBV3-1 (or the pseudogene TRBV3-2) with TRBJ2-7; tentative D call: TRBD2 (5 bases). This CDR3 is built from 15 residues. V lost 0 bases to trimming and J lost 12 bases, with 21 bases between them. Germline CDR1 is LGHDT and CDR2 is YNNKEL (reference sequence). CDR3 coding DNA: TGTGCCAGCAGCCAAGATAGAGGGCGGCCGGTAGTTCCGTACTTC. Amino acid sequence: CASSQDRGRPVVPYF.

This chain links TRBV11-2 with TRBJ1-2, with D possibly matching TRBD1 (5 bases). Trimming removed 5 bases at V and 4 bases at J, with 14 bases between. The CDR3 has 14 amino acids. Germline CDR1 SGHAT, CDR2 FQNNGV. The CDR3 DNA reads as TGTGCCAGCAGCAACCGACAGACTTTCTATGGCTACACCTTC. Its protein is CASSNRQTFYGYTF.

The CDR3 region has the DNA TGTGCCAGCAGTGATTATAGGACATCGGATCAGCCCCAGCATTTT. Protein product: CASSDYRTSDQPQHF. The chain links TRBV6-1 to TRBJ1-5; D is perhaps TRBD1 (5 bases). Germline assignment: CDR1 MNHNS and CDR2 SASEGT. CDR3 length: 15 residues. V dropped 3 bases and J dropped 5 bases, with 14 bases sitting between them.

The chain's CDR3 is CASSLAPPAATNEKLFF. Here the CDR3 DNA reads TGTGCCAGCAGCTTAGCCCCACCCGCAGCAACTAATGAAAAACTGTTTTTT. The rearrangement uses TRBV7-2 and TRBJ1-4; no firm D call. Germline CDR1 and CDR2: SGHTA and FQGNSA. Trimming cost V 0 bases and J 0 bases, with 11 bases left between them. The CDR3 covers 17 residues.

The rearrangement joins TRBV6-2 or TRBV6-3 to TRBJ2-3; D unclear. The CDR3 has 17 residues. Trimming stripped 6 bases from V and 4 bases from J, with 23 bases between. Germline CDR1 and CDR2: MNHEY and SVGEGT. The CDR3 region is CASSLRNPLGAADTQYF. The CDR3 region has the DNA TGTGCCAGCAGCCTCCGGAACCCTCTAGGTGCGGCAGATACGCAGTATTTT.

The chain recombines TRBV4-2 with TRBJ2-3, with 12 bases that match TRBD2. Unmatched junction bases numbered 13, after V lost 0 bases and J lost 6 bases. CDR1 and CDR2 from the germline V gene are LGHNA and YNFKEQ. The CDR3 totals 19 residues. The CDR3 sequence: CASSQDWPSGREYVDTQYF. The CDR3 DNA follows: TGTGCCAGCAGCCAAGATTGGCCTAGCGGGAGGGAGTACGTGGATACGCAGTATTTT.

The chain recombines TRBV15 with TRBJ2-7, with D hard to call. The CDR3 sequence is 15 residues long. Trimming removed 2 bases at V and 0 bases at J, with 11 bases between. The germline V gene encodes CDR1 LNHNV and CDR2 YYDKDF (reference sequence). The CDR3, as DNA: TGTGCCACCAGCAGATCTCGTGTGAGCTCCTACGAGCAGTACTTC. This translates into CATSRSRVSSYEQYF.

V is TRBV6-6 and J is TRBJ2-5, with 9 bases identical to TRBD2. CDR1 is MNHNY, CDR2 SVGAGI, per germline (reference sequence). The CDR3 spans 14 residues. Germline trimming cut 9 bases from V and 1 base from J; bases unmatched to any gene: 6. The CDR3 DNA reads as TGTGCCAGTAGCGGGAGCACCCTCCAAGAGACCCAGTACTTC. The encoded protein is CASSGSTLQETQYF.

The rearrangement uses TRBV28 and TRBJ1-5; possibly TRBD1 for D (5 bases). V was clipped by 3 bases and J by 4 bases, with 10 bases between them. Germline CDR1 MDHEN, CDR2 SYDVKM. The CDR3 runs 14 residues. CDR3 sequence reads: CASSFVQANQPQHF. The CDR3 bases are TGTGCCAGCAGTTTTGTACAGGCGAATCAGCCCCAGCATTTT.

The genes are TRBV19 and TRBJ2-3; D is possibly TRBD1 (5 bases). The CDR3 runs 13 residues. CDR1 and CDR2 from the germline V gene are LNHDA and SQIVND (reference sequence). Trimming took 5 bases from V and 1 from J, leaving 7 bases between them. The chain's CDR3 is CASSQGGTDTQYF. The CDR3 DNA reads TGTGCCAGTAGTCAAGGGGGCACAGATACGCAGTATTTT.